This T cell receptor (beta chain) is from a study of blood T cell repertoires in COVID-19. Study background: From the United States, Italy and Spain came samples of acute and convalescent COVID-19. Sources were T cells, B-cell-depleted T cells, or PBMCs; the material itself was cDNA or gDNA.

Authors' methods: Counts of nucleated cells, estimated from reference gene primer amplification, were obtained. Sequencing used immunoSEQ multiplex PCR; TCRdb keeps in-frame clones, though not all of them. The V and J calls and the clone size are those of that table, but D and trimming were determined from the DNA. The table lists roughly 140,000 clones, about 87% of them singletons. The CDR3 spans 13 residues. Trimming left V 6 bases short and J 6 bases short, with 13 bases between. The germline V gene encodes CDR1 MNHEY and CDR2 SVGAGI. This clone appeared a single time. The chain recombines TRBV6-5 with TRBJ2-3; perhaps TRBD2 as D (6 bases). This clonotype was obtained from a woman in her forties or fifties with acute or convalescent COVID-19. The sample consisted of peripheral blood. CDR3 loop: CASREGPSDTQYF. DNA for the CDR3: TGTGCCAGCAGGGAGGGCCCATCCGATACGCAGTATTTT.